These T cell receptor beta chains were read from a single sample in a study of T cell responses to AZD1222 COVID-19 vaccine. Libraries were prepared by immunoSEQ multiplex PCR; TCRdb keeps only in-frame clonotypes and omits some of them. This sample has over 150,000 clones, with roughly 89% found just once. The specimen comprised peripheral blood, sampled 28 days after the second AZD1222 dose. The receptors were gathered from an adult who received the AZD1222 COVID-19 vaccine. The CDR3 runs from the conserved cysteine through the conserved F or W. Fields, in order: CDR3 DNA, CDR3 protein, V gene, clone size, D gene, J gene. D genes are given only for firm matches. Not all rows give a size; the values are once, few, many and, for expanded clones, a class.

CDR3 DNA: TGCGCCAGCAGCTTGCCAGGCACACCAACCTACGAGCAGTACTTC
CDR3 protein: CASSLPGTPTYEQYF
V gene: TRBV5-1
clone size: -
D gene: -
J gene: TRBJ2-7

CDR3 DNA: TGTGCCAGCAGTGCGATAGGGGGATATCAGCCCCAGCATTTT
CDR3 protein: CASSAIGGYQPQHF
V gene: TRBV2
clone size: -
D gene: -
J gene: TRBJ1-5

CDR3 DNA: TGTGCCAGCAGCTTAGAATATGGGGGGCAGGCGGCCTACGAGCAGTACTTC
CDR3 protein: CASSLEYGGQAAYEQYF
V gene: TRBV7-2
clone size: -
D gene: -
J gene: TRBJ2-7

CDR3 DNA: TGTGCCAGCAGCCATAAGGGACAGGTGGAGGCGGGTAGTCGCTACACCTTC
CDR3 protein: CASSHKGQVEAGSRYTF
V gene: TRBV7-8
clone size: -
D gene: TRBD1
J gene: TRBJ1-2

CDR3 DNA: TGTGCCAGCAGCCAAGCTGGGACAGGTGGGGCTTTCTTT
CDR3 protein: CASSQAGTGGAFF
V gene: TRBV14
clone size: -
D gene: TRBD1
J gene: TRBJ1-1

CDR3 DNA: TGTGCCAGCAGCCAAGTCCAGGGGGCCGGGGAGCTGTTTTTT
CDR3 protein: CASSQVQGAGELFF
V gene: TRBV3-1/TRBV3-2
clone size: -
D gene: TRBD1
J gene: TRBJ2-2

CDR3 DNA: TGTGCCAGCAGCCCAGGGACAGCGAAGTATGGCTACACCTTC
CDR3 protein: CASSPGTAKYGYTF
V gene: TRBV7-8
clone size: -
D gene: TRBD1
J gene: TRBJ1-2

CDR3 DNA: TGTGCCAGCAGCACCACGGACAGGGGAAATGAGCAGTTCTTC
CDR3 protein: CASSTTDRGNEQFF
V gene: TRBV11-3
clone size: -
D gene: TRBD1
J gene: TRBJ2-1

CDR3 DNA: TGTGCCAGCAGCCGGACAGTCACTGGGAATGAGCAGTTCTTC
CDR3 protein: CASSRTVTGNEQFF
V gene: TRBV6-2/TRBV6-3
clone size: few
D gene: -
J gene: TRBJ2-1

CDR3 DNA: TGTGCCAGCAGCCGGGCGGGGAACGCCTACGAGCAGTACTTC
CDR3 protein: CASSRAGNAYEQYF
V gene: TRBV6-5
clone size: -
D gene: -
J gene: TRBJ2-7

CDR3 DNA: TGCGCCAGCAGCTTGGAGGGCATTGGGCATGGCTACACCTTC
CDR3 protein: CASSLEGIGHGYTF
V gene: TRBV5-1
clone size: -
D gene: -
J gene: TRBJ1-2

CDR3 DNA: TGTGCCAGCAGCACAGACAGGAGCTCCTATAATTCACCCCTCCACTTT
CDR3 protein: CASSTDRSSYNSPLHF
V gene: TRBV5-6
clone size: once
D gene: -
J gene: TRBJ1-6

CDR3 DNA: TGTGCCAGCGAGATGGGGGACACCATATATTTT
CDR3 protein: CASEMGDTIYF
V gene: TRBV6-5
clone size: few
D gene: -
J gene: TRBJ1-3

CDR3 DNA: TGTGCCAGTAGTATAGGCCAGGTGAGTGGAAACACTGAAGCTTTCTTT
CDR3 protein: CASSIGQVSGNTEAFF
V gene: TRBV19
clone size: -
D gene: -
J gene: TRBJ1-1

CDR3 DNA: TGTGCCAGCAGCGTAGGAGCTCCACCGAGGGAGCAGTACTTC
CDR3 protein: CASSVGAPPREQYF
V gene: TRBV9
clone size: -
D gene: -
J gene: TRBJ2-7

CDR3 DNA: TGTGCCAGCAGCGTCGCAGGTGACCGACCCCTCCACTTT
CDR3 protein: CASSVAGDRPLHF
V gene: TRBV5-6
clone size: -
D gene: -
J gene: TRBJ1-6

CDR3 DNA: TGTGCCAGCAGCTTAGGCCCACAGGGACTCTCCTACAATGAGCAGTTCTTC
CDR3 protein: CASSLGPQGLSYNEQFF
V gene: TRBV11-2
clone size: -
D gene: -
J gene: TRBJ2-1

CDR3 DNA: TGTGCCAGCAGCTTGGCCGGGACTAGAAGTCGGGAGCAGTTCTTC
CDR3 protein: CASSLAGTRSREQFF
V gene: TRBV7-9
clone size: -
D gene: TRBD2
J gene: TRBJ2-1

CDR3 DNA: TGTGCCAGCCGGGGAGAAGAGAACACTGAAGCTTTCTTT
CDR3 protein: CASRGEENTEAFF
V gene: TRBV6-5
clone size: -
D gene: -
J gene: TRBJ1-1

CDR3 DNA: TGTGCCAGCTCCCATAAAACGGACCTCTCGGAAAAACTGTTTTTT
CDR3 protein: CASSHKTDLSEKLFF
V gene: TRBV7-9
clone size: -
D gene: -
J gene: TRBJ1-4

CDR3 DNA: TGTGCCAGCAGCCGACCATACTACAATGAGCAGTTCTTC
CDR3 protein: CASSRPYYNEQFF
V gene: TRBV14
clone size: -
D gene: -
J gene: TRBJ2-1

CDR3 DNA: TGTGCCAGCAGCCCGTTAAAGGGGGTGGGAGGCTACACCTTC
CDR3 protein: CASSPLKGVGGYTF
V gene: TRBV6-4
clone size: -
D gene: -
J gene: TRBJ1-2

CDR3 DNA: TGTGCCCCGCAGGGGCCGGGCACCGGGGAGCTGTTTTTT
CDR3 protein: CAPQGPGTGELFF
V gene: TRBV7-8
clone size: -
D gene: -
J gene: TRBJ2-2

CDR3 DNA: TGTGCCAGCAGCTGGAGAAGTGGGGATACGCAGTATTTT
CDR3 protein: CASSWRSGDTQYF
V gene: TRBV5-6
clone size: -
D gene: -
J gene: TRBJ2-3

CDR3 DNA: TGTGCCAGCAGTGAGGACAGGGGTGATTCACCCCTCCACTTT
CDR3 protein: CASSEDRGDSPLHF
V gene: TRBV2
clone size: -
D gene: TRBD1
J gene: TRBJ1-6

CDR3 DNA: TGCGCCAGCAGTGCCCCAGACAAAACCTATAATTCACCCCTCCACTTT
CDR3 protein: CASSAPDKTYNSPLHF
V gene: TRBV5-1
clone size: -
D gene: -
J gene: TRBJ1-6

CDR3 DNA: TGTGCCAGCAGTCAAGAGCAACAGCCCCAGCATTTT
CDR3 protein: CASSQEQQPQHF
V gene: TRBV6-4
clone size: -
D gene: -
J gene: TRBJ1-5

CDR3 DNA: TGCGCCAGCAGCTTGGCCCCCTCAGGGGAGGCGTCCTACAATGAGCAGTTCTTC
CDR3 protein: CASSLAPSGEASYNEQFF
V gene: TRBV5-1
clone size: -
D gene: -
J gene: TRBJ2-1

CDR3 DNA: TGTGCCAGCTCGCTTATGTCTAGCGGGGGTGTAAATGAGCAGTTCTTC
CDR3 protein: CASSLMSSGGVNEQFF
V gene: TRBV7-2
clone size: -
D gene: TRBD2
J gene: TRBJ2-1

CDR3 DNA: TGTGCCAGCAGGGGTGACGGGGGACAAGAGACCCAGTACTTC
CDR3 protein: CASRGDGGQETQYF
V gene: TRBV2
clone size: once
D gene: -
J gene: TRBJ2-5

CDR3 DNA: TGTGCCAGCAGTGAGGTCGGGGGCTATGGCTACACCTTC
CDR3 protein: CASSEVGGYGYTF
V gene: TRBV6-1
clone size: -
D gene: -
J gene: TRBJ1-2

CDR3 DNA: TGTGCCAGCAGCTTTTCGGGGGGCCAGGATGGCTACACCTTC
CDR3 protein: CASSFSGGQDGYTF
V gene: TRBV5-4
clone size: -
D gene: -
J gene: TRBJ1-2

CDR3 DNA: TGTGCCAGCAGCTTGGAAGGGAGACGCAATCAGCCCCAGCATTTT
CDR3 protein: CASSLEGRRNQPQHF
V gene: TRBV5-8
clone size: -
D gene: -
J gene: TRBJ1-5

CDR3 DNA: TGCGCCAGCAGCTTGGGGGGAGTAGACGAGCAGTACTTC
CDR3 protein: CASSLGGVDEQYF
V gene: TRBV5-1
clone size: -
D gene: -
J gene: TRBJ2-7

CDR3 DNA: TGTGCCAGCAGATGGACAGCAGGAAACACCATATATTTT
CDR3 protein: CASRWTAGNTIYF
V gene: TRBV28
clone size: -
D gene: -
J gene: TRBJ1-3

CDR3 DNA: TGTGCCAGTAGTATTTTGGGACAGGGCGTTGACTATGGCTACACCTTC
CDR3 protein: CASSILGQGVDYGYTF
V gene: TRBV19
clone size: -
D gene: TRBD1
J gene: TRBJ1-2

CDR3 DNA: TGTGCCAGCAGCTCTGGTAGGCTGACCGGGGGCCAGGGTGGGGAGCTGTTTTTT
CDR3 protein: CASSSGRLTGGQGGELFF
V gene: TRBV4-2
clone size: once
D gene: -
J gene: TRBJ2-2

CDR3 DNA: TGTGCTTCCCGGTGGTCCAGGGATCAGCCCCAGCATTTT
CDR3 protein: CASRWSRDQPQHF
V gene: TRBV2
clone size: -
D gene: -
J gene: TRBJ1-5

CDR3 DNA: TGTGCCAGTAGTGGAGTAGCGGGGGGATACAATGAGCAGTTCTTC
CDR3 protein: CASSGVAGGYNEQFF
V gene: TRBV19
clone size: -
D gene: TRBD2
J gene: TRBJ2-1

CDR3 DNA: TGTGCCAGCAGATCGGGACGGTACAATGAGCAGTTCTTC
CDR3 protein: CASRSGRYNEQFF
V gene: TRBV12-3/TRBV12-4
clone size: -
D gene: -
J gene: TRBJ2-1

CDR3 DNA: TGCGCCAGCAGCTTGGAGTCAGGGCGCAATCAGCCCCAGCATTTT
CDR3 protein: CASSLESGRNQPQHF
V gene: TRBV5-1
clone size: -
D gene: -
J gene: TRBJ1-5

CDR3 DNA: TGTGCCAGCTCACTCATAGGGACGGTGAACACTGAAGCTTTCTTT
CDR3 protein: CASSLIGTVNTEAFF
V gene: TRBV18
clone size: -
D gene: -
J gene: TRBJ1-1

CDR3 DNA: TGTGCCAGCAGCTTCGCTAGCGGGGGGTACGAGCAGTACTTC
CDR3 protein: CASSFASGGYEQYF
V gene: TRBV7-2
clone size: -
D gene: TRBD2
J gene: TRBJ2-7

CDR3 DNA: TGTGCCAGCAGCTTTGACGTTAGCAATCAGCCCCAGCATTTT
CDR3 protein: CASSFDVSNQPQHF
V gene: TRBV7-9
clone size: -
D gene: -
J gene: TRBJ1-5

CDR3 DNA: TGCGCCAGCAGCCCCGGGGGGGGCAGGGCAGGCACTGAAGCTTTCTTT
CDR3 protein: CASSPGGGRAGTEAFF
V gene: TRBV5-1
clone size: -
D gene: -
J gene: TRBJ1-1

CDR3 DNA: TGTGCCAGCAGCGACATAATTAACTATGGCTACACCTTC
CDR3 protein: CASSDIINYGYTF
V gene: TRBV5-4
clone size: -
D gene: -
J gene: TRBJ1-2

CDR3 DNA: TGCGCCAGCAGCCAAGGCCCTAGCGGGGGGGCGAATACGCAGTATTTT
CDR3 protein: CASSQGPSGGANTQYF
V gene: TRBV4-3
clone size: few
D gene: TRBD2
J gene: TRBJ2-3

CDR3 DNA: TGTGCCAGCAGCTTGGTCGGTGGGACAGGGGAAGCTTTCTTT
CDR3 protein: CASSLVGGTGEAFF
V gene: TRBV5-4
clone size: -
D gene: TRBD1
J gene: TRBJ1-1

CDR3 DNA: TGTGCCAGCAGCTTAGGGGTCAATCAGCCCCAGCATTTT
CDR3 protein: CASSLGVNQPQHF
V gene: TRBV7-9
clone size: few
D gene: -
J gene: TRBJ1-5

CDR3 DNA: TGTGCCAGCTCACCAAACTCCCATGGAACCCAGTACTTC
CDR3 protein: CASSPNSHGTQYF
V gene: TRBV18
clone size: -
D gene: -
J gene: TRBJ2-5

CDR3 DNA: TGTGCCAGCAGCTTAGGAATTCCCGGGAGCAATCAGCCCCAGCATTTT
CDR3 protein: CASSLGIPGSNQPQHF
V gene: TRBV7-6
clone size: -
D gene: -
J gene: TRBJ1-5

CDR3 DNA: TGTGCTAGTGGTTTGGTTTTAGCGGGGGGAGTCCGATCCTACAATGAGCAGTTCTTC
CDR3 protein: CASGLVLAGGVRSYNEQFF
V gene: TRBV12-5
clone size: -
D gene: TRBD2
J gene: TRBJ2-1

CDR3 DNA: TGTGCCAGCAGTTTGGACAGTGGAAATGAGCAGTTCTTC
CDR3 protein: CASSLDSGNEQFF
V gene: TRBV27
clone size: -
D gene: -
J gene: TRBJ2-1

CDR3 DNA: TGTGCCAGCAGCTTGGCGTCAGGGAGCTCCTACAATGAGCAGTTCTTC
CDR3 protein: CASSLASGSSYNEQFF
V gene: TRBV5-4
clone size: once
D gene: -
J gene: TRBJ2-1

CDR3 DNA: TGTGCCACCAGCAGCGTAGCGGGGGGGGGTGCAGATACGCAGTATTTT
CDR3 protein: CATSSVAGGGADTQYF
V gene: TRBV15
clone size: -
D gene: TRBD2
J gene: TRBJ2-3

CDR3 DNA: TGTGCCAGCAAGACGCAGGCCCCAACCACCTATGGCTACACCTTC
CDR3 protein: CASKTQAPTTYGYTF
V gene: TRBV2
clone size: -
D gene: -
J gene: TRBJ1-2

CDR3 DNA: TGTGCCTGGAGTACCGGGGGCGGAGGAGAAAAACTGTTTTTT
CDR3 protein: CAWSTGGGGEKLFF
V gene: TRBV30
clone size: -
D gene: -
J gene: TRBJ1-4